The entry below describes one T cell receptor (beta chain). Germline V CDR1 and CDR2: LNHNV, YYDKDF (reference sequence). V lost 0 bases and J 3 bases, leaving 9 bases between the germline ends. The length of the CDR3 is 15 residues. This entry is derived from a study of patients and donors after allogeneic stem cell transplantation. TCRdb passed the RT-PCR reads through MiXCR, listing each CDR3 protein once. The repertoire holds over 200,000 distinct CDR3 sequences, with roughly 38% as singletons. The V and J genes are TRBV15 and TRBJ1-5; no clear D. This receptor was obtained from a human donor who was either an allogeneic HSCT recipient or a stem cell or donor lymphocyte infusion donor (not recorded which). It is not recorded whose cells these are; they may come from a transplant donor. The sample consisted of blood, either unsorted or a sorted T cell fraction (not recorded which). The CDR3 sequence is CATSRDASPNQPQHF. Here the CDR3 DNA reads TGTGCCACCAGCAGAGATGCCAGCCCCAATCAGCCCCAGCATTTT.